The subject of this entry is one TCR beta chain. Only in-frame clones appear in the TCRdb table, and some are missing; sequencing was by immunoSEQ multiplex PCR. This sample has approximately 240,000 clones, with around 81% found just once. The data stem from a study of blood T cell repertoires in COVID-19. About the research overall: The origin of the acute and convalescent COVID-19 samples was the United States, Italy and Spain.

Trimming took 4 bases from V and 2 from J, leaving 12 bases between them. From germline, CDR1 is GTSNPN and CDR2 SVGIG (reference sequence). The CDR3 runs to 14 residues. This clonotype was sampled from a woman in her thirties who had recovered from COVID-19. The sample was peripheral blood. V is TRBV30 and J is TRBJ1-3; no firm D call. CDR3 in amino acids: CAWKSQTPGNTIYF. In DNA form, the CDR3 reads TGTGCCTGGAAGTCACAGACGCCTGGAAACACCATATATTTT.